This T cell receptor beta chain was profiled in a study of read filtering for tumor transcriptome and immune sequencing. Study as a whole: After DNase treatment, RNA was made into whole-transcriptome libraries. IR-seq gave about 3.5 to 11 million TCR reads per sample; RNA-seq gave about 75 to 1,400. Points from the study as a whole: Correlation between methods rose after single-read clonotypes were removed.

Many counts were recorded for this clonotype. The antigen remains unidentified. CDR3 size: 20 residues. Germline V gene data show CDR1 as SGHRS and CDR2 as YFSETQ. V gave up 4 bases and J gave up 1 base; unmatched junction bases: 21. The library was built from about 400 ng RNA with molecular barcoded adaptors for alpha/delta and beta/gamma chains. A single record per CDR3 protein comes from TCRdb applying MiXCR to the reads. The table lists around 50,000 distinct CDR3 sequences, more than 20% of them singletons. The TCR originated in a donor at least 40 years old with multiple myeloma. Sequencing was performed on a population of CD138-negative cells sorted from bone marrow. This chain uses TRBV5-1 with TRBJ2-5; 8 bases are a match to TRBD1. The CDR3 DNA reads as TGCGCCAGCAGCCCCGCCGCGAAGGTTTTGGGACAGGCTTTCCAAGAGACCCAGTACTTC. The encoded protein is CASSPAAKVLGQAFQETQYF.